The rows below give T cell receptor beta chains drawn from one sample of a study of circulating and synovial CD4+ cells in juvenile arthritis. Method: immunoSEQ multiplex PCR; TCRdb's copy keeps in-frame clones and lacks some. Here the sample spans around 17,000 clones, 90% to 95% being singletons. The sequencing input was CD4+ T cells from blood. These receptors came from a human donor with juvenile idiopathic arthritis. The conserved cysteine and the conserved F or W are not part of the CDR3 here.

TRBV27,13,ASSLRQSSGNTIY
TRBV7-2,12,ASSSRQGRNEQF
TRBV7-2,17,ASSERQVLRTSGANVLT
TRBV11-2,17,ASSLDVTSGDRAKGTQY
TRBV30,12,AWSLVGGLNEQY
TRBV7-2,12,ASSLGGLGYGYT
TRBV15,15,ATSMSRDTWGRNIQY
TRBV5-6,14,ASSLGQGAGTDTQY
TRBV2,12,ASARLKNTGELF
TRBV6-5,11,ASSFAGTPQQY
TRBV14,12,ASSQVRGAGELF
TRBV5-1,16,ASSLALAGAISYNEQF
TRBV4-1,14,ASSQDVGRIYNEQF
TRBV10-3,15,AISVGGRGLGKDGYT
TRBV6-1,11,ASSDGKRETQY
TRBV2,10,ASSEVILGYT
TRBV30,15,AWSAGLAGANSETQY
TRBV5-6,12,ASSHGAQGETQY
TRBV6-1,11,ASSVTSLETQY
TRBV10-3,14,AISSREIARKETQY
TRBV4-2,11,ASGSGGDQPQH
TRBV7-9,12,ASSLQGANSPLH
TRBV11-2,13,ASRSMRGLGNTIY
TRBV2,13,ASAKGLGRQETQY
TRBV19,14,ASASRGRLAKNIQY
TRBV6-5,10,ASSQIGGEQY
TRBV27,13,ASSLPGVHTYEQY
TRBV7-9,14,ASSPGLLRGNTEAF
TRBV6-5,11,ASRPDMPNEQF
TRBV10-3,10,AISPHTDTQY
TRBV27,13,ASSLWGGSGNTIY
TRBV2,13,ASSASGRASNEQY
TRBV18,9,ASSPEETQY
TRBV5-1,12,ASSLSGGNTEAF
TRBV5-4,13,ASSLRGIGGNTIY
TRBV11-3,14,ASSLRGGVTYSEQF
TRBV11-1,11,ASSFDRVDEQF
TRBV19,12,ASSGQWESYEQY
TRBV9,11,ASSALYGNTIY
TRBV19,14,ASSIQPNPRGNTIY
TRBV7-2,12,ASSPGQGVFGYT
TRBV5-1,11,ASSVTGNTEAF